This TCR beta chain emerged from a study of T cell repertoires in cytomegalovirus infection. Study background: Recently described HLA-C-restricted plus well-studied HLA-B-restricted CMV epitopes were used. CMV infection together with matching HLA type was indicated by public TCR beta signatures.

This CDR3 is 13 amino acids long. The V segment lost 5 bases and the J segment 5 bases; nucleotides outside the gene matches: 6. Germline V lookup: CDR1 SGHTA, CDR2 FQGNSA. Comment on this clonotype: Its antigen is unidentified.

TCRdb passed the reads through MiXCR, listing each CDR3 protein once. The sample includes around 95,000 distinct CDR3 sequences, approximately 30% of them seen just once. This rearrangement joins TRBV7-2 to TRBJ2-7; 7 bases align to TRBD1. The source of this sequence is a human donor in good health (CMV status not recorded). Some clones in this sample may be carry-over from other donors' samples. The sequencing used CD8+ T cells from cultured PBMCs, collected from culture after CMV antigen stimulation. The CDR3 here is CASSRRDSHEQYF. CDR3 nucleotide sequence: TGTGCCAGCAGCCGCCGGGACAGCCACGAGCAGTACTTC.